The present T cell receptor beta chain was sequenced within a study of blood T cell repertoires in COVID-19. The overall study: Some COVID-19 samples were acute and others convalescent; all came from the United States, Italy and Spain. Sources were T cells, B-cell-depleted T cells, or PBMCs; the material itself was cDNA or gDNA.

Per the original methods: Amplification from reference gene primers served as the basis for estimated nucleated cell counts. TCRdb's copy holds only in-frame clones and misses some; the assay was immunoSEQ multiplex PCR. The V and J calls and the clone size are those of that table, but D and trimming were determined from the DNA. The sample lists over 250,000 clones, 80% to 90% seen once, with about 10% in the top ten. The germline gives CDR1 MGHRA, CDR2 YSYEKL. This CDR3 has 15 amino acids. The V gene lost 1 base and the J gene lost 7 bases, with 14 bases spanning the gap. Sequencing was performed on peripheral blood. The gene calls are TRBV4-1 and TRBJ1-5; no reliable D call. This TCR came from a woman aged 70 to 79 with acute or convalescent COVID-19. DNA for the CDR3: TGCGCCAGCAGCCAAGCTCAGGCCCTCCGGCAGCCCCAGCATTTT. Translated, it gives CASSQAQALRQPQHF.